The entry below gives a single TCR beta chain sequence along with its context. Its antigen is still unknown. This record belongs to a study of monozygotic twins with inflammatory bowel disease (dated by TCRdb to between 2018 and 2021). Turning to the overall study: In total, around 30 monozygotic twin pairs made up the full study: 19 Danish pairs, all IBD-discordant, plus nine German pairs, of which four were IBD-concordant and five were IBD-discordant. The search for disease-associated traits relied mainly on comparing, within discordant pairs, IBD patients with their genetically identical healthy co-twins. Each individual had, on average, about 151 000 unique TCRalpha sequences and 181 000 unique TCRbeta sequences available for analysis.

From the germline V gene, CDR1 is SQVTM and CDR2 is ANQGSEA. From the cysteine up to the phenylalanine, the CDR3 has a length of 13 residues. The DNA sequence is not available. Paper-wide results and their limitations: A decrease in TCRbeta repertoire diversity, as measured by inverse Simpson index, was observed in IBD patients compared with their healthy co-twins. Repertoire similarity did not differ between concordant and discordant twins, which could be due to limited statistical power. No single strong signal or clonotype linked to IBD turned up in the results, so the idea that one exists was not supported. Different T cell subtypes could not be distinguished in the analysis. Compared with healthy twins, IBD patients had fewer clonotypes in common with other individuals, a difference most pronounced in patients showing signs of disease activity. Because patients received different immunosuppressive treatments, the repertoires may have picked up extra background noise and variability between individuals.

Receptors were amplified or captured by 5' RACE. Each TCR library was prepared from 3,000 to 4,500 ng of total RNA. For each sample, cDNA synthesis with SMARTScribe reverse transcriptase was split into eight separate reactions. During cDNA synthesis, template switching introduced unique molecular identifiers that contained a 6-nucleotide sample barcode. Amplification of TCRalpha and TCRbeta cDNA involved two nested PCRs of approximately 16 and 9 cycles, and each PCR was followed by bead purification. Before amplification, cDNA was treated with uracil DNA-glycosylase and purified using the QIAquick PCR purification kit. The second PCR was the step at which Illumina TruSeq-compatible adapters and sample-specific barcodes were added. TapeStation and Qubit were used to check library quality and concentration, and roughly 4.8 ng of each library went into the pool. The pooled libraries were sequenced with 2 x 100 bp reads and custom sequencing primers on an Illumina HiSeq2500 single-index Rapid Run. Per the source publication's procedure: PCR and sequencing errors were corrected by UMI-based consensus assembly using MiGEC version 1.2.6. MiXCR version 2.1.1 was used for V(D)J alignment, clonotype assembly and CDR3 extraction. To normalise gene usage, clonotype sharing and MAIT/NKT TCR abundance, the top 1000, 10 000 and 20 000 clonotypes in each sample were analysed. Diversity was computed as the inverse Simpson index with the vegan R package after downsampling to 27 000 UMIs. Paired Mann-Whitney U tests on discordant twin pairs were used, with Benjamini-Hochberg multiple-testing correction. TCRdb reprocessed the reads, and each CDR3 protein sequence is entered once, without DNA. These V and J calls originate from TCRdb's pipeline instead of the authors' own analysis. The sample table holds around 450,000 distinct CDR3 sequences. Jointly, the top ten make up roughly 2.3% of the sample.

A roughly 2.5 ml peripheral blood sample was drawn into PAXgene tubes per donor and stored at -80°C. Without any T cell sorting, total RNA was extracted from whole blood using the PAXgene blood miRNA kit on an automated QIAcube. Deep TCRalpha and TCRbeta repertoire profiling with unique molecular barcoding was performed on peripheral blood of monozygotic twin pairs concordant or discordant for inflammatory bowel disease. Smoking habits were recorded for all twin pairs, with individuals classified as current, former or never smokers. Specimen: blood. The chain was built from TRBV29-1 and TRBJ1-4. The sequence was obtained from a human donor with ulcerative colitis or Crohn's disease, or a healthy co-twin of an affected twin (not recorded which). This receptor has the CDR3 CSVARGPNEKLFF. With the rest looked up from the reference TRBV29-1 and TRBJ1-4 genes rather than sequenced, the full variable domain is SAVISQKPSRDICQRGTSLTIQCQVDSQVTMMFWYRQQPGQSLTLIATANQGSEATYESGFVIDKFPISRPNLTFSTLTVSNMSPEDSSIYLCSVARGPNEKLFFGSGTQLSVL.